The present T cell receptor (beta chain) was sequenced within a study of cytomegalovirus exposure and HLA in healthy donors. Study-wide context: An early release of data contained some 80 million unique TCRs, which came from HLA-typed donors.

With regard to this clone: Antigen specificity is unknown.

CDR1 and CDR2 from the germline V gene are SGHNT and YENEEA. V dropped 1 base and J dropped 10 bases, with 8 bases sitting between them. The CDR3 length is 12 residues. Primers for the PCR totalled 60 Vbeta and 13 Jbeta. Clones were sequenced by immunoSEQ multiplex PCR, and TCRdb holds only the in-frame ones, with some missing. Its clone listing holds some 120,000 clones. The study's findings and limits: In vitro assays verified that a few CMV-associated chains recognized CMV antigens specifically.

The V and J genes are TRBV11-3 and TRBJ2-1; D perhaps matches TRBD2 (6 bases). The material sequenced was PBMCs. The clonotype comes from a man aged 35-49 years in good health and CMV-seronegative. This CDR3 reads CASSLAGVEQFF. As DNA, the CDR3 is TGTGCCAGCAGCTTAGCGGGAGTCGAGCAGTTCTTC.